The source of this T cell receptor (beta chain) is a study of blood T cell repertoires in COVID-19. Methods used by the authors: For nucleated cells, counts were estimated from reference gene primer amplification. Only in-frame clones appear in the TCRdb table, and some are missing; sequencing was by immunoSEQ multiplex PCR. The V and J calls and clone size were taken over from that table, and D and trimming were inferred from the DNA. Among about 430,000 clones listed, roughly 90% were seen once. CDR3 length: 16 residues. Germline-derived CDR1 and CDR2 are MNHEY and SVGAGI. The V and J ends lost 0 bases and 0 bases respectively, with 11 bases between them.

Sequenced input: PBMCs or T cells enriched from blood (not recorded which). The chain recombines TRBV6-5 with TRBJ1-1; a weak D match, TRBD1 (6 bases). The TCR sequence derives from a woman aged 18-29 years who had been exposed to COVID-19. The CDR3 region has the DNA TGTGCCAGCAGTTACTCCGGGGGGCTCATGAACACTGAAGCTTTCTTT. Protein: CASSYSGGLMNTEAFF.